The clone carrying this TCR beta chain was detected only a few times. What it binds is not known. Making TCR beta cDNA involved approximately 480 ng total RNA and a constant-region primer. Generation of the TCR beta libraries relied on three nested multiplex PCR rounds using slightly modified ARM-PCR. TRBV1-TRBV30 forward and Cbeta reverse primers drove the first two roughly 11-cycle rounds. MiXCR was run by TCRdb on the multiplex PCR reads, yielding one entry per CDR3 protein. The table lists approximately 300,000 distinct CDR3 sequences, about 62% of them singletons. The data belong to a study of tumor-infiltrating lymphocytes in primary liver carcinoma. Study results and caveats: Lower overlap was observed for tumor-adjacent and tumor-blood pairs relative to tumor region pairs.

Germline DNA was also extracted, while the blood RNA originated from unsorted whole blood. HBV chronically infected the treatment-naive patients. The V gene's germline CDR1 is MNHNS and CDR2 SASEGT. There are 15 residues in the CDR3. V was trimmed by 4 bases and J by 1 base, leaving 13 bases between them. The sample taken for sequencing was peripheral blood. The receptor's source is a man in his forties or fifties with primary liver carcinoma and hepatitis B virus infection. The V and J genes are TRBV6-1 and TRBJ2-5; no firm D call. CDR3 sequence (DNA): TGTGCCAGCAGTGGGCAGCCAGGCGTCCAAGAGACCCAGTACTTC. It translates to CASSGQPGVQETQYF.